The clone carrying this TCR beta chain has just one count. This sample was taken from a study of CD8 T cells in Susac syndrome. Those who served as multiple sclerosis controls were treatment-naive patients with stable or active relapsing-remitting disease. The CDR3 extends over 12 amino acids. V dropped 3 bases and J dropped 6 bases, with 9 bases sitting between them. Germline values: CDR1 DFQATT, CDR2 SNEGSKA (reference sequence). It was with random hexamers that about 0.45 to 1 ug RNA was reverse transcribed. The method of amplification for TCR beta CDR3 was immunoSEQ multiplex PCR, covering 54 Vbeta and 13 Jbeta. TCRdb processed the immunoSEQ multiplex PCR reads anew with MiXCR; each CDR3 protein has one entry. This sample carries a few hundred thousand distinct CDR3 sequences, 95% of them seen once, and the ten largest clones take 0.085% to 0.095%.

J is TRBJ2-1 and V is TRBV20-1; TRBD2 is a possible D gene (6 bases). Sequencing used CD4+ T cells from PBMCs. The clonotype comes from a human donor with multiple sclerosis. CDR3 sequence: CSASGRSNEQFF. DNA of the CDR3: TGCAGTGCTAGCGGGAGAAGCAATGAGCAGTTCTTC.